This TCR beta chain was recovered during a study of Graves' ophthalmopathy and Graves' hyperthyroidism. About the study: The collection of peripheral blood took place at initial diagnosis, before any treatment.

Whole-study results and caveats: Ophthalmopathy progression was predicted with 55% to 71% sensitivity and about 72% specificity.

PBMCs came from less than 13 ml of fresh peripheral blood. This clonotype was recorded many times. Antigen unknown. The TCR beta CDR3 regions underwent amplification from RNA transcripts. An initial RT-PCR round employing HTBI primers preceded a second-round multiplex PCR. TCRdb re-derived calls from the multiplex PCR reads in MiXCR, one entry per CDR3 protein. The sample yields roughly 380,000 distinct CDR3 sequences, 15% seen once. The source material was peripheral blood. The sequence was obtained from a woman aged 18-29 years with stable Graves' hyperthyroidism.

CDR3: CALNTEAFF. CDR3 nucleotide sequence: TGTGCATTGAACACTGAAGCTTTCTTT. This rearrangement joins TRBV7-9 to TRBJ1-1; D not resolved. CDR3 length: 9 amino acids. Germline V lookup: CDR1 SEHNR, CDR2 FQNEAQ (reference sequence).